This is a list of T cell receptor beta chains from one sample in a study of blood T cell repertoires in COVID-19. The data were produced by immunoSEQ multiplex PCR, yet TCRdb's version contains in-frame clones alone and is incomplete. The table lists hundreds of thousands of clones, around 88% of them singletons. The sequenced material came from peripheral blood. These receptors were taken from a woman aged 45-65 years with COVID-19, enrolled during active disease. The conserved cysteine and the conserved F or W are not part of the CDR3 here. D genes are given only for firm matches. Size is omitted from some rows. Given values are once, few, many or a class for expanded clones.

d_call | cdr3_length | clone_size | j_call | v_call | cdr3_aa
NA | 12 | NA | TRBJ2-2 | TRBV1 | TRRGQGNSGELF
TRBD2 | 11 | NA | TRBJ2-1 | TRBV2 | ASSFSSGGEQF
TRBD2 | 14 | NA | TRBJ2-1 | TRBV30 | AWTPRLAGGPNEQF
TRBD1 | 14 | NA | TRBJ1-2 | TRBV10-3 | AISESYATGGYGYT
NA | 12 | NA | TRBJ1-2 | TRBV19 | ASTPGSALSGYT
NA | 10 | NA | TRBJ2-7 | TRBV6-5 | ASIALGGEQY
NA | 12 | once | TRBJ1-5 | TRBV7-9 | ASGYGGHNQPQH
NA | 17 | NA | TRBJ2-6 | TRBV6-2/TRBV6-3 | ASSYSRGRSSPGANVLT
NA | 12 | NA | TRBJ2-1 | TRBV11-3 | ASSAGSSYNEQF
NA | 14 | NA | TRBJ2-3 | TRBV4-1 | ASSSFYRVRGDTQY
NA | 14 | NA | TRBJ2-1 | TRBV6-6 | ASRENLGGSYNEQF
TRBD1 | 13 | once | TRBJ2-1 | TRBV4-1 | ASSPRQGAYNEQF
NA | 14 | NA | TRBJ2-5 | TRBV4-2 | ASSQDLEGRGETQY
TRBD1 | 12 | NA | TRBJ1-2 | TRBV6-6 | ASNQQGADYGYT
NA | 11 | NA | TRBJ1-2 | TRBV27 | ASSLRGGYGYT
TRBD1 | 15 | NA | TRBJ1-3 | TRBV19 | ASSRSGTESSGNTIY
NA | 9 | NA | TRBJ2-2 | TRBV27 | ASSRFGELF
NA | 10 | NA | TRBJ1-1 | TRBV5-6 | ASSAAGGRAF
TRBD2 | 14 | NA | TRBJ2-7 | TRBV7-9 | ASSRQSSGGSTKQY
TRBD1 | 11 | NA | TRBJ1-2 | TRBV30 | AWSLGQGAGYT
TRBD2 | 16 | NA | TRBJ2-1 | TRBV5-1 | ASSLEGLAGVGYNEQF
TRBD1 | 13 | NA | TRBJ1-6 | TRBV5-1 | ASSLGTGPDSPLH
NA | 17 | NA | TRBJ2-3 | TRBV24-1 | ATSDPRKATLGAADTQY
TRBD1 | 16 | NA | TRBJ1-5 | TRBV6-6 | ASSRVRDRGYSNQPQH